This paragraph covers one TCR beta chain sequence. This entry comes from a study of blood T cells in healthy people across ages. With a J-beta primer mix and a sample-barcoded 5' primer, a second PCR ran roughly 6 to 11 cycles. Every individual sample yielded 3 million or more paired-end reads (each containing CDR3). TCRdb redid the calling of the 5' RACE reads with MiXCR, one entry per CDR3 protein. Of over 1,300,000 distinct CDR3 sequences detected, approximately 59% appear once; the ten largest clones hold under 8.5%. The V gene's germline CDR1 is DFQATT and CDR2 SNEGSKA (reference sequence). The CDR3 contains 10 residues. V was trimmed by 3 bases and J by 10 bases, leaving 7 bases between them.

Sequenced: blood. The origin of this receptor is a man between 18 and 35 years old in good health. V gene TRBV20-1 combines with J gene TRBJ2-1; D is undetermined. CDR3: CSASLGEQFF. Written as DNA, the CDR3 is TGCAGTGCTAGCCTGGGGGAGCAGTTCTTC.